Listed below are T cell receptor beta chains from one sample, sequenced in a study of T cells in Graves' hyperthyroidism and ophthalmopathy. TCRdb reanalysed the multiplex PCR reads using MiXCR and keeps one entry per CDR3 protein. The sample includes hundreds of thousands of distinct CDR3 sequences, 18% of them seen just once. Source material: blood. These receptors all come from a woman aged 45-65 years with Graves' hyperthyroidism that later progressed to Graves' ophthalmopathy. Both conserved end residues are part of each CDR3. Each record gives: clone size, J gene, V gene, D gene, CDR3 DNA, CDR3 protein. The D gene is left open where the match is weak. Rows may omit the clone size; those that give it use once, few, many or a size class.

size: -; J: TRBJ2-7; V: TRBV19; D: -; DNA: TGTGCCAGTAGTACCCTGGAGTCTTACGAGCAGTACTTC; CDR3: CASSTLESYEQYF
size: few; J: TRBJ1-1; V: TRBV10-1; D: -; DNA: TGCGCCAGCGGGGAAGAAGTGGGCACTGGAGCTTTCTTT; CDR3: CASGEEVGTGAFF
size: many; J: TRBJ2-2; V: TRBV2; D: -; DNA: TGTGCCAGCAGGAAGGGGGCCGGGGAGCTGTTTTTT; CDR3: CASRKGAGELFF
size: -; J: TRBJ1-2; V: TRBV10-3; D: -; DNA: TGTGCCATCAGTGAGGGGGCGATGTACTATGGCTACACCTTC; CDR3: CAISEGAMYYGYTF
size: -; J: TRBJ1-4; V: TRBV11-2; D: -; DNA: TGTGCCAGCAGCTTAGTCGCGGCAACTAATGAAAAACTGTTTTTT; CDR3: CASSLVAATNEKLFF
size: -; J: TRBJ1-2; V: TRBV13; D: -; DNA: TGTGCCAGCAGCTTTACCGTAACTACTGGGGACGGGGGCTACACCTTC; CDR3: CASSFTVTTGDGGYTF
size: many; J: TRBJ1-2; V: TRBV7-9; D: -; DNA: TGTGCCAGCAGCTTAGAACCCGGGGGTGGCTACACCTTC; CDR3: CASSLEPGGGYTF
size: -; J: TRBJ1-5; V: TRBV9; D: TRBD1; DNA: TGTGCCAGCAGCCCTGAGACAGGGGGGTTAAATCAGCCCCAGCATTTT; CDR3: CASSPETGGLNQPQHF
size: many; J: TRBJ2-7; V: TRBV12-3/TRBV12-4; D: -; DNA: TGTGCCAGCAGTTTAGCGGTCTGGGGCGAGCAGTACTTC; CDR3: CASSLAVWGEQYF
size: -; J: TRBJ2-3; V: TRBV14; D: TRBD1; DNA: TGTGCCAGCAGCCAGTGGGACAGGGGCGAAGATACGCAGTATTTT; CDR3: CASSQWDRGEDTQYF
size: -; J: TRBJ1-1; V: TRBV29-1; D: TRBD1; DNA: TGCAGCGCCTGGACAGGGAACACTGAAGCTTTCTTT; CDR3: CSAWTGNTEAFF
size: many; J: TRBJ1-1; V: TRBV2; D: -; DNA: TGTGCCAGCAGTGAACTAGGGTGGAACACTGAAGCTTTCTTT; CDR3: CASSELGWNTEAFF
size: many; J: TRBJ1-1; V: TRBV12-3/TRBV12-4; D: -; DNA: TGTGCCAGCAGTCCTGGACAGCCCGTAGGGGCTTTCTTT; CDR3: CASSPGQPVGAFF
size: many; J: TRBJ1-1; V: TRBV6-2/TRBV6-3; D: -; DNA: TGTGCCAGCACAACCAGGAGGACAGAGAGAGCCAGGACTGAAGCTTTCTTT; CDR3: CASTTRRTERARTEAFF
size: many; J: TRBJ2-3; V: TRBV7-3; D: -; DNA: TGCGCCAGCAGCTTGAGCGGAGGCACAGATACGCAGTATTTT; CDR3: CASSLSGGTDTQYF
size: many; J: TRBJ2-1; V: TRBV11-3; D: -; DNA: TGTGCCAGCAGCCCGAGGGGGGTTCGGGGAAATGAGCAGTTCTTC; CDR3: CASSPRGVRGNEQFF